These 19 T cell receptor beta chains were all obtained from the same sample, sequenced in a study of blood T cell repertoires in COVID-19. The protocol was immunoSEQ multiplex PCR, while the TCRdb copy is restricted to in-frame clones and leaves out a portion. The sample yields about 77,000 clones, around 70% seen once. Sample: peripheral blood. These receptors all come from a man between 60 and 70 years old with acute or convalescent COVID-19.

The chain links TRBV7-8 to TRBJ2-2; unclear D gene. Germline V gives CDR1 SGHVS, CDR2 FQNEAQ. The CDR3 sequence is 14 residues long. Deletions cut 1 base from V and 4 bases from J, with 7 bases between. The CDR3 sequence: CASSLEIGTGELFF. CDR3 DNA sequence: TGTGCCAGCAGCTTAGAGATCGGCACCGGGGAGCTGTTTTTT.

This chain uses TRBV4-1 with TRBJ2-7; 7 bases agree with TRBD2. Germline V gene lookup returns CDR1 MGHRA and CDR2 YSYEKL. There are 13 residues in the CDR3. The trim removed 2 bases at V and 4 bases at J, leaving 2 bases unmatched. The CDR3 protein is CASSQPGGYEQYF. The CDR3 region has the DNA TGCGCCAGCAGCCAACCGGGGGGTTACGAGCAGTACTTC.

Many counts were recorded for this clone. The CDR3 DNA reads TGTGCCAGCAGCTCCCGGGTCAGCGGGGGGGCCGGTACGCAGTATTTT. This codes for CASSSRVSGGAGTQYF. This chain joins TRBV9 and TRBJ2-3, with 10 bases identical to TRBD2. This CDR3 comprises 16 residues. V was pared by 4 bases and J by 8 bases, with 13 bases of the junction left unmatched. CDR1 and CDR2 (germline): SGDLS, YYNGEE.

This chain joins TRBV2 and TRBJ2-7; D perhaps matches TRBD1 (6 bases). Germline V gene sequence: CDR1 SNHLY, CDR2 FYNNEI. V lost 1 base, J lost 2 bases, and 18 bases lay in between. The CDR3 covers 17 residues. The CDR3 bases are TGTGCCAGCAGTGAAGGGATAGGTGGGGGCGTTGCCTACGAGCAGTACTTC. This sequence encodes CASSEGIGGGVAYEQYF. The complete variable domain, with remaining parts taken from reference TRBV2 and TRBJ2-7, reads EPEVTQTPSHQVTQMGQEVILRCVPISNHLYFYWYRQILGQKVEFLVSFYNNEISEKSEIFDDQFSVERPDGSNFTLKIRSTKLEDSAMYFCASSEGIGGGVAYEQYFGPGTRLTVT.

About this clone: A junction end diverges from the germline sequence, so it may reflect a read error. The chain couples TRBV12-3 or TRBV12-4 to TRBJ2-7; 7 nucleotides align to TRBD1. CDR3 length equals 11 residues. CDR3 DNA sequence: TGTGCCAGCAGTTCCCGGGACAGACAAGCTTTC. It translates to CASSSRDRQAF.

The chain carries TRBV3-1 (or the pseudogene TRBV3-2) and TRBJ2-2; TRBD2 matches at 10 bases. CDR3 size: 14 residues. J was trimmed by 14 bases and V by 10 bases; bases with no gene match: 16. The germline V gene encodes CDR1 LGHDT and CDR2 YNNKEL (reference sequence). The CDR3 DNA reads TGTGCCACATCGGAGCGGGGGGGTCACATCGTCCTGTTTTTT. Translating gives CATSERGGHIVLFF.

This clone was seen only a few times. The V gene is TRBV6-1, the J gene TRBJ1-5; a possible D gene is TRBD1 (5 bases). Germline values: CDR1 MNHNS, CDR2 SASEGT. CDR3 length: 14 amino acids. Trimming removed 5 bases at V and 1 base at J, with 9 bases between. CDR3 bases: TGTGCCAGCAGTTATAAGGGGAGCAATCAGCCCCAGCATTTT. The encoded protein is CASSYKGSNQPQHF.

The CDR3 region has the DNA TGTGCCAGCAGCACGACGGGTAGCAATCAGCCCCAGCATTTT. This codes for CASSTTGSNQPQHF. The V gene is TRBV7-2, the J gene TRBJ1-5; D unclear. V was pared by 5 bases and J by 0 bases, with 8 bases between. Per germline, CDR1 SGHTA and CDR2 FQGNSA. The CDR3 sequence is 14 residues long.

This clone showed up just a few times. The chain is built from TRBV19 and TRBJ2-2, with a tentative D call TRBD2 (5 bases). The CDR3 runs 17 residues. Looked up from germline, CDR1 is LNHDA and CDR2 is SQIVND (reference sequence). The V gene lost 7 bases and the J gene lost 0 bases, with 18 bases spanning the gap. The CDR3 nucleotides read TGTGCCAGTACCCCGGTGGAGCCGGACTCGAACACCGGGGAGCTGTTTTTT. The encoded protein is CASTPVEPDSNTGELFF.

The chain combines TRBV30 with TRBJ1-6; maybe TRBD1 (5 bases). V was clipped by 0 bases and J by 10 bases, with 19 bases between them. The CDR3 is 16 residues long. Germline values: CDR1 GTSNPN, CDR2 SVGIG (reference sequence). The CDR3 DNA follows: TGTGCCTGGAGTGTAATTTTTGGGGGGAAAGGATCACCCCTCCACTTT. Its protein product is CAWSVIFGGKGSPLHF.

The J gene is TRBJ2-3, the V gene TRBV24-1, with TRBD2 as a possible D gene (6 bases). The CDR3 sequence is 18 residues long. CDR1 and CDR2 from the germline V gene are KGHDR and SFDVKD. V was pared by 3 bases and J by 2 bases, with 20 bases between. The CDR3: CATSDATSPYPFTDTQYF. DNA for the CDR3: TGTGCCACCAGTGATGCGACTAGTCCTTACCCCTTCACAGATACGCAGTATTTT.

The V gene is TRBV11-2, the J gene TRBJ2-5, with TRBD1 as a possible D gene (5 bases). Between the trimmed V and J ends, which lost 0 bases and 5 bases, there was a span of 10 bases. CDR1 SGHAT and CDR2 FQNNGV come from the germline V gene. This CDR3 is built from 14 residues. In nucleotides, the CDR3 is TGTGCCAGCAGCTTAGACAGGGTATCGGAGACCCAGTACTTC. It yields the protein CASSLDRVSETQYF.

This sequence joins TRBV11-2 and TRBJ2-3, with D possibly being TRBD1 (5 bases). Germline-derived CDR1 and CDR2 are SGHAT and FQNNGV. The CDR3 is made up of 16 amino acids. Deletions cut 1 base from V and 2 bases from J, with 13 bases between. This chain's CDR3 is CASSLAAGFFTDTQYF. The CDR3 DNA sequence: TGTGCCAGCAGCTTAGCAGCAGGGTTCTTCACAGATACGCAGTATTTT.

The V gene is TRBV28, the J gene TRBJ1-6; no reliable D call. Germline V CDR1 and CDR2: MDHEN, SYDVKM. V was cut by 8 bases and J by 7 bases, with 15 bases left in between. CDR3 length equals 14 residues. The CDR3 region is CASCLTVANSPLHF. As DNA, the CDR3 is TGTGCCAGCTGCTTGACTGTGGCCAATTCACCCCTCCACTTT.

The chain joins TRBV6-1 to TRBJ2-7; 9 bases agree with TRBD1. V shed 2 bases and J 2 bases; nucleotides not matched to a gene: 4. Per the germline V gene, CDR1 is MNHNS and CDR2 is SASEGT. This CDR3 contains 15 residues. The CDR3 loop is CASSENWDRAYEQYV. CDR3 in DNA: TGTGCCAGCAGTGAAAATTGGGACAGGGCCTACGAGCAGTACGTC.

The chain combines TRBV21-1 with TRBJ1-5; the listed D gene, TRBD1, was not tested against the DNA. TRBV21-1 is labeled a pseudogene. This CDR3 spans 19 amino acids. In nucleotides, the CDR3 is TGTGCCAGCGGGGGCACGGGACAGGGCCCGCGGAGTAGCAATCAGCCCCAGCATTTT. Amino acid sequence: CASGGTGQGPRSSNQPQHF.

The chain links TRBV4-1 to TRBJ2-5; D is unresolved. V lost 1 base, J lost 2 bases, and 11 bases lay in between. In germline, CDR1 is MGHRA, CDR2 YSYEKL. The CDR3 consists of 15 residues. This CDR3 reads CASSQAFGQQETQYF. The CDR3 DNA is TGCGCCAGCAGCCAAGCTTTTGGCCAGCAAGAGACCCAGTACTTC.

The chain is built from TRBV27 and TRBJ2-1, with 7 bases identical to TRBD2. The ends lost 8 bases at V and 9 bases at J; junction bases unmatched: 10. Germline CDR1 reads MNHEY; CDR2 reads SMNVEV (reference sequence). The CDR3 spans 13 residues. CDR3 bases: TGTGCCAGCGGTCGAGAGGGGAGGGGTGAGCAGTTCTTC. The encoded protein is CASGREGRGEQFF.

The rearrangement uses TRBV5-5 and TRBJ2-2; D remains ambiguous. CDR1 SGHKS and CDR2 YYEKEE come from the germline V gene (reference sequence). The V end was cut by 4 bases, the J end by 6 bases, with 19 bases between. The CDR3 loop spans 16 amino acids. The CDR3 DNA reads as TGTGCCAGCAGCCCGACTTTCTCCGAAATGTCCGGGGAGCTGTTTTTT. Its protein product is CASSPTFSEMSGELFF.